This TCR beta chain was captured by sequencing in a study of T cell repertoires and HLA-DP antigens. Method: immunoSEQ multiplex PCR; TCRdb's copy keeps in-frame clones and lacks some. The repertoire holds about 89,000 clones, with around nine tenths as singletons. For this clone: Antigen unknown.

V dropped 2 bases and J dropped 14 bases, with 15 bases sitting between them. This CDR3 region has 13 residues. CDR1 is SEHNR and CDR2 is FQNEAQ in the germline V gene (reference sequence). The TCR comes from a man aged 45-65 years in good health and CMV-seronegative. Specimen: CD4+ T cells from PBMCs. The genes are TRBV7-9 and TRBJ1-4; no clear D gene. The CDR3 spells CASSLSIDNRLFF. The CDR3 nucleotides read TGTGCCAGCAGCTTAAGTATTGATAATCGGCTGTTTTTT.